This TCR beta chain was retrieved from a study of shared clonotypes between healthy human individuals. Study results and limitations: Naive subsets generally exceeded memory subsets in estimated richness. All-four-donor shared clonotypes had higher generation probabilities than non-shared clonotypes did.

Comments on this clone: Its specificity is unknown.

Germline V gene data show CDR1 as MNHNS and CDR2 as SASEGT. CDR3 length: 15 residues. The trim removed 7 bases at V and 3 bases at J, leaving 9 bases unmatched. TCRdb keeps only in-frame clones here, not all; method: immunoSEQ multiplex PCR. Of some 2,100,000 clones in the sample, 90% to 97% are singletons; the top ten hold more than 0.1%. The J gene is TRBJ1-2, the V gene TRBV6-1; 9 positions agree with TRBD1. What was sequenced was naive CD4+ T cells sorted from blood. As for subset: CD45RA+ positively selected. The origin of this receptor is a man between 18 and 35 years old in good health. DNA of the CDR3: TGTGCCAGCATCGCGGACAGGGGAGGGGACTATGGCTACACCTTC. It encodes CASIADRGGDYGYTF.